The present T cell receptor beta chain was sequenced within a study of blood T cell repertoires in COVID-19. Study details: Samples representing acute and convalescent COVID-19 were sourced from the United States, Italy and Spain. PBMCs, B-cell-depleted T cells, or T cells provided the cDNA or gDNA that made up the material.

A Seattle source enrolled patients during active infection and followed them longitudinally. The CDR3 runs 17 residues. Germline CDR1 is LGHDT and CDR2 is YNNKEL (reference sequence). The junction had 8 bases not matched to a gene; V was cut back by 0 bases and J by 7 bases. This clone has only a few counts. In the study's own analysis: Amplifying reference gene primers gave estimates of nucleated cell counts. Here immunoSEQ multiplex PCR was the method, and the copy in TCRdb shows in-frame clones only, minus some. V, J and clone size reflect that table, while D and trimming were determined from the DNA. The sample has just under 350,000 clones; 80% to 90% are singletons.

The chain recombines TRBV3-1 (or the pseudogene TRBV3-2) with TRBJ2-2; 10 bases are shared with TRBD2. Sequenced input: peripheral blood. The TCR comes from a woman aged 50 to 65 with COVID-19, enrolled during active disease. The CDR3 reads CASSQDQREGPGGELFF. CDR3 sequence (DNA): TGTGCCAGCAGCCAAGACCAGCGGGAGGGCCCAGGCGGGGAGCTGTTTTTT.